This T cell receptor beta chain was profiled in a study of cytomegalovirus exposure and HLA in healthy donors. Study-wide points: The Asian-associated ancestry cluster reportedly had fewer N-insertions than the approximately 670-donor mean in a later analysis. Immune exposure data for these donors was limited to CMV serostatus. In vitro testing confirmed three CMV-associated chains as specific for CMV antigens.

It was with 60 Vbeta and 13 Jbeta primers that the PCR ran. Source study methods: Among the unique TCR beta chains that a later analysis counted, about 79 million in all, 9.5 million to 12 million were shared. Measured with immunoSEQ multiplex PCR; TCRdb has only the in-frame clones, and not every one. From that table come the V and J calls and clone size; the DNA was used to work out D and trimming. Of roughly 200,000 clones listed, less than 90% are singletons. Comment on this clone: What it recognizes is unknown.

V shed 3 bases, J shed 7 bases, and the junction held 8 bases outside the gene matches. This CDR3 spans 15 amino acids. The germline V gene encodes CDR1 SGHTA and CDR2 FQGNSA. The specimen was PBMCs. The chain uses TRBV7-2 and TRBJ2-2; 7 bases align to TRBD1. This TCR derives from a woman in her 30s in good health and CMV-seronegative. The CDR3 DNA is TGTGCCAGCAGCTTTACACCGGGACAGATCGGGGAGCTGTTTTTT. Translating it yields CASSFTPGQIGELFF.